Following are 28 T cell receptor beta chains from one sample sequenced in a study of cytomegalovirus exposure and HLA in healthy donors. PCR involved 60 Vbeta and 13 Jbeta primers. The data were produced by immunoSEQ multiplex PCR, yet TCRdb's version contains in-frame clones alone and is incomplete. Counted here are roughly 130,000 clones, 75% to 90% occurring once; the ten biggest clones make up approximately 2.1%. Specimen: PBMCs. These TCRs come from a man aged 25-45 years in good health and CMV-seronegative.

The rearrangement links TRBV11-2 to TRBJ1-2, with D possibly being TRBD1 (5 bases). The germline CDR1 and CDR2 sequences are SGHAT and FQNNGV. The germline V and J ends were trimmed by 2 bases and 8 bases, with 15 bases remaining between them. CDR3 length: 14 residues. The CDR3 reads CASSLRLHTGGYTF. In DNA, the CDR3 is TGTGCCAGCAGCTTAAGACTCCATACAGGCGGCTACACCTTC.

This chain uses TRBV5-1 with TRBJ2-3, with 9 positions matching TRBD2. Unmatched junction bases numbered 4, after V lost 7 bases and J lost 1 base. The CDR3 totals 14 residues. The germline V gene encodes CDR1 SGHRS and CDR2 YFSETQ. This chain's CDR3 is CASGERGGTDTQYF. The CDR3, as DNA: TGCGCCAGCGGGGAGCGGGGGGGCACAGATACGCAGTATTTT. Full variable domain (rest looked up from reference TRBV5-1 and TRBJ2-3): KAGVTQTPRYLIKTRGQQVTLSCSPISGHRSVSWYQQTPGQGLQFLFEYFSETQRNKGNFPGRFSGRQFSNSRSEMNVSTLELGDSALYLCASGERGGTDTQYFGPGTRLTVL.

The CDR3 is CASSLLIDSKNIQYF. The CDR3 DNA sequence: TGTGCCAGCAGCCTACTCATTGACAGCAAAAACATTCAGTACTTC. The J gene is TRBJ2-4, the V gene TRBV28; weak D call: TRBD1 (5 bases). The CDR3 contains 15 residues. Germline-derived CDR1 and CDR2 are MDHEN and SYDVKM. Trimming stripped 6 bases from V and 3 bases from J, with 15 bases between.

The count of this clone is one. The chain links TRBV25-1 to TRBJ1-4, with TRBD1 as a possible D gene (5 bases). This CDR3 contains 15 residues. The germline CDR1 and CDR2 sequences are MGHDK and SYGVNS. V shed 4 bases and J shed 0 bases, with 9 bases lying between them. The CDR3 bases are TGTGCCAGCAGTGTCGTAGGGGCAACTAATGAAAAACTGTTTTTT. Amino acid sequence: CASSVVGATNEKLFF.

The chain couples TRBV2 to TRBJ1-4; D may be TRBD1 (5 bases). Germline V gene sequence: CDR1 SNHLY, CDR2 FYNNEI. Trimming pared 4 bases from V and 7 bases from J, leaving 16 bases between. The CDR3 is 15 residues long. The CDR3 protein is CASSVWKGEGEKLFF. Here the CDR3 DNA reads TGTGCCAGCAGTGTTTGGAAAGGGGAGGGTGAAAAACTGTTTTTT.

The V call is TRBV7-8, the J call TRBJ1-1; 9 nucleotides align to TRBD1. The length of the CDR3 is 15 residues. J lost 3 bases, V lost 5 bases, and 7 bases had no gene match. CDR1 SGHVS and CDR2 FQNEAQ come from the germline V gene. The CDR3 is CASSTRTGEDTEAFF. The CDR3 DNA reads as TGTGCCAGCAGCACGAGGACAGGGGAGGACACTGAAGCTTTCTTT.

V and J are TRBV4-3 and TRBJ2-5, with TRBD1 identical over 7 bases. Germline CDR1 and CDR2: LGHNA and YSLEER. The CDR3 spans 15 residues. Unmatched junction bases numbered 3, after V lost 1 base and J lost 1 base. CDR3 in amino acids: CASSQGTGVQETQYF. The CDR3 region has the DNA TGCGCCAGCAGCCAAGGGACAGGCGTCCAAGAGACCCAGTACTTC.

V gene TRBV13 combines with J gene TRBJ2-7; maybe TRBD1 (5 bases). Per the germline V gene, CDR1 is PRHDT and CDR2 is FYEKMQ (reference sequence). The CDR3 covers 14 residues. The V end was cut by 0 bases, the J end by 2 bases, with 8 bases between. This CDR3 reads CASSLGTVTYEQYF. Here the CDR3 DNA reads TGTGCCAGCAGCTTAGGGACAGTCACCTACGAGCAGTACTTC.

This sequence joins TRBV4-2 and TRBJ1-6; D is unclear. Deletions cut 0 bases from V and 3 bases from J, with 9 bases between. There are 16 residues in the CDR3. Germline-derived CDR1 and CDR2 are LGHNA and YNFKEQ. CDR3 sequence reads: CASSQDGDYYNSPLHF. In DNA form, the CDR3 reads TGTGCCAGCAGCCAAGATGGAGACTACTATAATTCACCCCTCCACTTT.

The chain is built from TRBV28 and TRBJ2-3; D call uncertain. Germline loops: CDR1 MDHEN, CDR2 SYDVKM. The CDR3 sequence is 13 residues long. V lost 8 bases to trimming and J lost 5 bases, with 14 bases between them. CDR3 amino acids: CASRSGSRDTQYF. CDR3 bases: TGTGCCAGCCGTTCAGGAAGCCGAGATACGCAGTATTTT.

A single count supports this clone. The V gene is TRBV7-9, the J gene TRBJ2-2; 10 bases are a match to TRBD2. Trimming removed 5 bases from V and 7 bases from J; junction bases left unmatched: 4. This CDR3 has 14 amino acids. Per germline, CDR1 SEHNR and CDR2 FQNEAQ (reference sequence). The CDR3 region has the DNA TGTGCCAGCAGCAGAAGCGGGGGGGGCGGGGAGCTGTTTTTT. Its translation: CASSRSGGGGELFF.

This chain joins TRBV27 and TRBJ1-1; D is undetermined. Trimming cost V 6 bases and J 4 bases, with 6 bases left between them. The CDR3 loop spans 11 amino acids. Germline lookup yields CDR1 MNHEY and CDR2 SMNVEV (reference sequence). In DNA form, the CDR3 reads TGTGCCAGCAGCTTCGGCACTGAAGCTTTCTTT. It yields the protein CASSFGTEAFF.

The chain uses TRBV5-1 and TRBJ1-1; D not resolved. V was shortened by 2 bases and J by 6 bases, with 14 bases between the two germline ends. This CDR3 contains 14 residues. CDR1 is SGHRS and CDR2 is YFSETQ in the germline V gene. The CDR3 region has the DNA TGCGCCAGCAGCTTTCTGGGTGGGGAGGCTGAAGCTTTCTTT. Protein: CASSFLGGEAEAFF.

Points on this clone: A much larger clonotype is one base distant, so this may be a read error. This chain connects TRBV2 to TRBJ2-3; 9 nucleotides align to TRBD2. CDR1 and CDR2 (germline): SNHLY, FYNNEI. Unmatched junction bases numbered 1, after V lost 2 bases and J lost 1 base. CDR3 length: 15 residues. The CDR3 nucleotides are TGTGCCAGCAGTGAACTAGCGGGGCGCACAGATACGCAGTATTTT. Amino acid sequence: CASSELAGRTDTQYF.

The chain joins TRBV10-1 to TRBJ1-1; no clear D. CDR3 length: 15 residues. V shed 0 bases and J shed 0 bases, with 8 bases lying between them. Germline CDR1 and CDR2: WNHNN and SYGVQD (reference sequence). CDR3 DNA: TGCGCCAGCAGTGAGTCGCCGGAGATGAACACTGAAGCTTTCTTT. Its protein product is CASSESPEMNTEAFF.

The chain combines TRBV28 with TRBJ1-1, with D perhaps TRBD1 (6 bases). The V gene's germline CDR1 is MDHEN and CDR2 SYDVKM. This CDR3 has 18 amino acids. V dropped 6 bases and J dropped 4 bases, with 27 bases sitting between them. CDR3 bases: TGTGCCAGCAGGATGGGGGGGGGCCTAGTTAAACCCAGCACTGAAGCTTTCTTT. Translated, it gives CASRMGGGLVKPSTEAFF.

V gene TRBV5-1 combines with J gene TRBJ1-4; D gene unclear. V was clipped by 1 base and J by 4 bases, with 8 bases between them. This CDR3 is built from 14 residues. Per the germline V gene, CDR1 is SGHRS and CDR2 is YFSETQ. This chain's CDR3 is CASSLTAGNEKLFF. The CDR3 nucleotides are TGCGCCAGCAGCTTGACAGCCGGTAATGAAAAACTGTTTTTT.

This chain connects TRBV19 to TRBJ2-5, with 8 bases identical to TRBD2. Germline V gene data show CDR1 as LNHDA and CDR2 as SQIVND (reference sequence). With 8 bases clipped from V and 5 bases from J, the junction kept 16 bases outside the gene matches. This CDR3 is 16 amino acids long. The CDR3 DNA sequence: TGTGCCAGTGGTAGCCGCCCGGGGGGGGGCGGGGAGACCCAGTACTTC. Translated, it gives CASGSRPGGGGETQYF.

This chain uses TRBV29-1 with TRBJ2-3; the match to TRBD1 covers 11 bases. Looked up from germline, CDR1 is SQVTM and CDR2 is ANQGSEA. CDR3 length equals 14 residues. V dropped 6 bases and J dropped 3; count of bases not matched to a gene: 5. The CDR3 bases are TGCAGCGTGAGGGACAGGGGGATAACAGATACGCAGTATTTT. Protein: CSVRDRGITDTQYF.

The rearrangement joins TRBV5-1 to TRBJ1-2; D perhaps matches TRBD1 (5 bases). The V and J ends lost 0 bases and 0 bases respectively, with 12 bases between them. In germline, CDR1 is SGHRS, CDR2 YFSETQ. The CDR3 loop spans 16 amino acids. CDR3 DNA sequence: TGCGCCAGCAGCTTGGGGCCGACAGAGACTAACTATGGCTACACCTTC. Translation: CASSLGPTETNYGYTF.

The rearrangement joins TRBV5-5 to TRBJ1-1; weak D call: TRBD1 (5 bases). The CDR3 extends over 17 amino acids. CDR1 is SGHKS and CDR2 is YYEKEE in the germline V gene (reference sequence). Deletions cut 2 bases from V and 0 bases from J, with 17 bases between. The CDR3 nucleotides are TGTGCCAGCAGCTTAAGGGCAGGGAGGGTCATGAACACTGAAGCTTTCTTT. It translates to CASSLRAGRVMNTEAFF.

V usage is TRBV5-1 and J usage is TRBJ2-1; 8 nucleotides match TRBD2. The length of the CDR3 is 17 residues. Losses at the gene ends were 4 bases for V and 6 bases for J; bases not matched to a gene: 15. In germline, CDR1 is SGHRS, CDR2 YFSETQ. CDR3 sequence: CASSLPRGGFGGNEQFF. The DNA for the CDR3 is TGCGCCAGCAGCCTCCCTCGGGGGGGCTTCGGTGGCAATGAGCAGTTCTTC. The full variable domain, its missing parts supplied by reference TRBV5-1 and TRBJ2-1, is KAGVTQTPRYLIKTRGQQVTLSCSPISGHRSVSWYQQTPGQGLQFLFEYFSETQRNKGNFPGRFSGRQFSNSRSEMNVSTLELGDSALYLCASSLPRGGFGGNEQFFGPGTRLTVL.

The chain combines TRBV27 with TRBJ2-3; 9 bases line up with TRBD2. There are 15 residues in the CDR3. Germline V gene lookup returns CDR1 MNHEY and CDR2 SMNVEV (reference sequence). With 6 bases clipped from V and 4 bases from J, the junction kept 8 bases outside the gene matches. Here the CDR3 reads CASRLWSSGADTQYF. CDR3 coding DNA: TGTGCCAGCAGACTATGGTCTAGCGGGGCAGATACGCAGTATTTT.

The chain combines TRBV16 with TRBJ2-7; D remains ambiguous. Germline V gives CDR1 KGHSY, CDR2 FQNENV. This CDR3 spans 14 amino acids. V lost 0 bases and J lost 4, with 10 bases in between. As DNA, the CDR3 is TGTGCCAGCAGCCAATCGCAGCGTCGGTACGAGCAGTACTTC. Translated: CASSQSQRRYEQYF.

On this clone itself: Other DNA variants within this sample encode the same CDR3. The J gene is TRBJ2-3, the V gene TRBV5-1; 7 nucleotides line up with TRBD1. With V trimmed by 1 base and J by 1 base, 3 bases remained unmatched. Germline CDR1 reads SGHRS; CDR2 reads YFSETQ. CDR3 length equals 15 residues. The CDR3, as DNA: TGCGCCAGCAGCTTGAGGGGGCTTGGCACAGATACGCAGTATTTT. Translated: CASSLRGLGTDTQYF.

The J gene is TRBJ1-1, the V gene TRBV7-9, with TRBD1 matching over 7 bases. The V gene end was trimmed by 4 bases and the J gene end by 8 bases; junction bases not matched to a gene: 16. CDR1 is SEHNR, CDR2 FQNEAQ, per germline (reference sequence). The CDR3 consists of 16 residues. The CDR3 region is CASSSAAVGTALEAFF. As DNA, the CDR3 is TGTGCCAGCAGCTCCGCAGCCGTCGGGACAGCCTTGGAAGCTTTCTTT. Combining the CDR3 with reference TRBV7-9 and TRBJ1-1 gives the whole variable domain DTGVSQNPRHKITKRGQNVTFRCDPISEHNRLYWYRQTLGQGPEFLTYFQNEAQLEKSRLLSDRFSAERPKGSFSTLEIQRTEQGDSAMYLCASSSAAVGTALEAFFGQGTRLTVV.

V is TRBV19 and J is TRBJ1-5, with 7 positions matching TRBD1. With 5 bases clipped from V and 6 bases from J, the junction kept 7 bases outside the gene matches. The CDR3 sequence is 14 residues long. Germline V gene sequence: CDR1 LNHDA, CDR2 SQIVND (reference sequence). The CDR3 DNA follows: TGTGCCAGTAGTTCCGGACAGGCGAGTCAGCCCCAGCATTTT. Translating gives CASSSGQASQPQHF.

This chain uses TRBV5-5 with TRBJ1-4; D is unresolved. Germline CDR1 reads SGHKS; CDR2 reads YYEKEE (reference sequence). Trimming shortened V by 4 bases and J by 8 bases, and 12 bases separated the two germline ends. The CDR3 totals 13 residues. For the CDR3, the DNA is TGTGCCAGCAGCCTACTACCCCGGGAAAAACTGTTTTTT. It encodes CASSLLPREKLFF.